This T cell receptor beta chain was documented in a study of cytomegalovirus exposure and HLA in healthy donors (dated by TCRdb to the late 2010s). With respect to the entire study: An earlier analysis of several hundred of the donors reported under 300 Gb of sequence data and around 110 million unique TCR beta sequences obtained from 180 million or so T cells. Roughly 320 gigabases of sequencing data and around 80 million unique TCR sequences made up an early release that covered over 550 HLA-typed donors. The genetic ancestry cluster associated with self-reported Caucasian donors included 70% to 85% of the roughly 380 genotyped donors. The study aimed to test whether cataloging public T cell receptors could reveal signatures of past pathogen exposure. The T cell repertoires of 666 subjects were profiled by immunosequencing and related to cytomegalovirus serostatus. Besides the first cohort of roughly 640 subjects, a separate validation cohort made up of 95 to 150 different subjects was used. To predict cytomegalovirus infection status, the study brought together high-throughput TCR immunosequencing, statistical association of individual TCRs with disease status, and machine learning. In a later analysis, previously published TCR beta repertoires from some 640 donors were re-analyzed and high-resolution HLA genotyping was added so that TCR occurrence patterns could be studied. Rather than using new phenotypic data, the later analysis identified candidate immune exposures from TCR beta sequences and from how often those sequences occurred across donors. To decide whether each TCR beta V gene segment behaved as functional or pseudogenic, an earlier analysis of approximately 590 of the donors relied on high-throughput TCR beta sequencing. Alongside the repertoire data, information on donor age, sex, ethnicity and CMV serostatus was compiled. Genome-wide SNP genotypes for about three fifths of the roughly 700 donors were used in a later genetic analysis, which treated that subset as a discovery cohort. All discovery cohort repertoires had been generated on a single sequencing platform. HLA typing included class I and class II loci at four-digit resolution. The number of donors typed differed by locus, with about 629-630 for A, B, C, DRB1 and DQB1, 522 for DQA1, nearly 610 for DPA1, and roughly 450 for DPB1. Several DR-DQ haplotypes were treated as single units for association and clustering because of strong linkage in the cohort. Among some 400 genotyped donors of the cohort, an average of roughly 230,000 unique TCR beta nucleotide sequences was sequenced per donor, of which 15% to 20% were non-productive.

About this clone itself: Which antigen it targets is not known.

The study at large found these results: In this cohort, only TCR beta chains were sequenced, and detectable features were limited by the absence of alpha or paired-chain data. A further reported finding was that TCR beta sequences accurately predicted the HLA-A and HLA-B alleles for most subjects in the first cohort. The earlier analysis of about 600 of the donors excluded approximately 15 rarely observed V segments, including chromosome 9 orphons, because counts were too low. An earlier analysis of some 590 of the donors showed that most TCR beta V segments appeared in productive rearrangements either about 87% or about 30% of the time, which broadly matched IMGT annotations. Because HLA typing was missing for some donors at each locus, association tests included only the typed subset. Immune exposure information for the cohort was limited to CMV serostatus. Assigning TCR associations to individual alleles was difficult when HLA alleles, especially DR and DQ, strongly co-occurred. Presence/absence analyses assumed roughly uniform sequencing depth across donors, an assumption that may not hold. According to a later analysis, TCR association rates differed among HLA loci, with DRB1 alleles showing the most associated TCRs and HLA-C alleles showing the fewest. In a later genetic analysis, fewer N-insertions in productive TCRs were reported among donors in an Asian-associated ancestry cluster than the approximately 670-donor mean. At a false discovery rate of 0.05, a later analysis linked about 17,000 TCR beta sequences to specific HLA alleles. The study gave a list of under 200 TCR beta chains associated with cytomegalovirus. A cluster of highly shared sequence variants was judged likely to be a technical artifact of the sequencing pipeline. In a later analysis, HLA-associated TCR beta chains were found to be more clonally expanded and to have lower generation probabilities than equally common non-associated chains. According to a later analysis, most CMV-associated TCR beta chains appeared to be HLA-restricted, and the HLA associations seemed to be driven largely by CMV exposure. According to the authors, the approach could potentially be generalized to other disease states and immunological phenotypes. A few of the identified cytomegalovirus-associated TCR beta chains were confirmed in vitro to be specific for cytomegalovirus antigens. V-gene and J-gene trimming of TCR beta chains was associated with a missense DCLRE1C variant in a later genetic analysis, and the association was replicated in an independent cohort. The classifier was reported to diagnose cytomegalovirus status with high specificity and sensitivity in both the original cohort and the validation cohort. Correlated functional status among segregating V segments might be attributable to linkage disequilibrium, but an unknown experimental factor could not be ruled out. Most TCR sequences were observed very rarely across donors, whereas some public TCRs were present in many individuals. In a later analysis, several top co-occurrence clusters were reported to appear linked to parvovirus B19, influenza, CMV and Epstein-Barr virus.

The cohort consisted of 650 to 850 healthy bone marrow donors. At the time of sampling, all cohort members were nominally healthy, though unrecorded immune exposures were likely present. The donor tested CMV seropositive, placing the donor among the approximately 290 seropositive members of the cohort. Each donor provided a peripheral blood sample, and peripheral blood mononuclear cells were used for TCR beta sequencing. The Qiagen DNeasy Blood Extraction Kit was used to extract genomic DNA from the blood cell samples. Library preparation employed the immunoSEQ multiplex PCR assay. The multiplex PCR relied on a mix of 60 forward primers for TCR Vbeta segments and 13 reverse primers for TCR Jbeta segments. A multiplex PCR assay on genomic DNA amplified the CDR3 region of rearranged TCR beta genes. The amplified TCR beta libraries were sequenced on the Illumina HiSeq System as 87-base-pair reads. The source study handled its data this way. Across the 640 or so repertoires, a later analysis counted roughly 84 million unique TCR beta chains, approximately 10 million of which were shared by at least two donors. A nearest-neighbor algorithm error-corrected the raw reads and collapsed the reads into unique sequences, merging closely related sequences to remove PCR and sequencing errors. V, D and J gene segments were assigned by aligning CDR3 sequences to IMGT reference sequences. Each retained sequence needed at least a six-nucleotide match to both a V gene segment and a J gene segment. Rearrangements were called productive when the CDR3 lacked stop codons and stayed in frame with V and J; all others were non-productive. CDR3 was defined by IMGT convention, running from the second conserved V-encoded cysteine to the conserved J-encoded phenylalanine. Sequences without an unambiguous match to a single V gene segment were excluded from the earlier analysis of 587 of the donors. In an earlier analysis of around 600 of the donors, V segments were called functional above 56.7% productive rearrangements and were called segregating when the between-donor standard deviation exceeded 5%. To diagnose cytomegalovirus status from the catalog of TCR beta chain sequences, a statistical classification framework was built. V and J gene assignment, in a later analysis, came from comparing TCR nucleotide sequences with IMGT/GENE-DB human TR gene sequences. A later analysis assigned CDR3 sequences and most-parsimonious VDJ recombination scenarios with the TCRdist pipeline. In a later analysis, every TCR beta chain was defined by the combination of its CDR3 amino acid sequence and its V-gene family, and reads without a unique V-gene family were dropped. In a later analysis, approximately 640 highly shared, low-generation-probability nucleotide sequences were removed to address suspected cross-contamination and a sequencing artifact. A later analysis calculated a clonal expansion index for each public chain from normalized within-repertoire ranks of inferred template counts. In a later analysis, generation probabilities were computed using a VDJ recombination model fitted to out-of-frame rearrangements, and the results were checked against IGoR. Hypergeometric tests were used in a later analysis to score TCR-TCR, TCR-HLA and TCR-CMV co-occurrence, with a repertoire-size bias correction applied to the TCR pairs. In a later analysis, false discovery rates were estimated by permuting HLA or CMV assignments 20 times. In a later analysis, co-occurring TCRs were grouped using DBSCAN, and TCRdist sequence similarity was added for clustering within HLA-allele-positive subsets. Repertoires with fewer than 30,000 or more than 120,000 public chains, plus five repertoires with anomalous nucleotide sharing, were excluded from co-occurrence clustering. What TCRdb holds here is the immuneACCESS table cut down to in-frame rearrangements. Part of the clones is not present; checked against another copy, under half of the missing clones reflect an unresolved V gene, and the others are unexplained. V and J calls and clone size are as listed in that table; D and trimming were resolved from the DNA. This specimen's table enumerates tens of thousands of clones. Roughly 26% of the sample comes from the top ten.

The sample consisted of PBMCs. The TCR sequence derives from a man in his forties or fifties in good health and CMV-seropositive.

In nucleotide form, the sequence is TGTGCCAGCAGCTTATCCACCAACAGGGAATTAGTTCAGCCCCAGCATTTT. This translates into CASSLSTNRELVQPQHF. Recombination joined TRBV7-8 with TRBJ1-5, and TRBD1 may be the D gene, going by 6 matching bases. V is reduced by 2 bases and J by 6 bases, leaving a spacing of 20 bases between them. CDR1 SGHVS and CDR2 FQNEAQ are derived from the germline V gene. Spanning cysteine to phenylalanine, the CDR3 consists of 17 amino acids. CDR3 DNA only is kept here, 51 bases in frame from base 1.